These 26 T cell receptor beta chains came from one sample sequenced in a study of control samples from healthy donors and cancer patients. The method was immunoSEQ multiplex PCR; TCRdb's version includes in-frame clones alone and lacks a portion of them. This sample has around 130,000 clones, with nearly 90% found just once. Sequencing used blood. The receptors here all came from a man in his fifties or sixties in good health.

The CDR3 here is CASSDQGRETQYF. The CDR3 region has the DNA TGCGCCAGCAGCGACCAGGGGAGAGAGACCCAGTACTTC. The gene calls are TRBV5-1 and TRBJ2-5; possible D gene TRBD1, 6 bases. V gave up 4 bases and J gave up 4 bases, with 11 bases separating them. This CDR3 is 13 amino acids long. Germline lookup yields CDR1 SGHRS and CDR2 YFSETQ.

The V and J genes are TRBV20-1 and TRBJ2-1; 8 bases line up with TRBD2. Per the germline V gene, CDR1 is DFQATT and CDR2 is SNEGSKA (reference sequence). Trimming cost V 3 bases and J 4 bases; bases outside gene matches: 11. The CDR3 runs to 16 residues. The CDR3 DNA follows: TGCAGTGCTAGTAGGTTCCGGGGGGGAGAGTACAATGAGCAGTTCTTC. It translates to CSASRFRGGEYNEQFF.

CDR3 DNA: TGTGCCAGCAGTCCCGCGAGGGGGTCCCGCACAGATACGCAGTATTTT. It translates to CASSPARGSRTDTQYF. The rearrangement links TRBV28 to TRBJ2-3; D perhaps matches TRBD1 (6 bases). The CDR3 is made up of 16 amino acids. Trimming removed 5 bases from V and 1 base from J, with 16 bases in between. Germline-derived CDR1 and CDR2 are MDHEN and SYDVKM.

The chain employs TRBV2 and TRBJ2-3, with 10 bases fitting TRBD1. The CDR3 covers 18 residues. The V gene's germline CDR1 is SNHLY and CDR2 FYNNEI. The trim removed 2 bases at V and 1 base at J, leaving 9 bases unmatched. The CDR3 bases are TGTGCCAGCAGTGAAAGGGGGACAGGGGTGAGGGGCACAGATACGCAGTATTTT. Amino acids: CASSERGTGVRGTDTQYF.

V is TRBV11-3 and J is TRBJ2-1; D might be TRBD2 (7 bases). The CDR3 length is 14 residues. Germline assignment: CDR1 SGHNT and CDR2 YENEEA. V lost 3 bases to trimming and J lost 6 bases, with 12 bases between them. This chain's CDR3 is CASSFVGGRNEQFF. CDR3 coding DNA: TGTGCCAGCAGCTTTGTGGGGGGGCGCAATGAGCAGTTCTTC.

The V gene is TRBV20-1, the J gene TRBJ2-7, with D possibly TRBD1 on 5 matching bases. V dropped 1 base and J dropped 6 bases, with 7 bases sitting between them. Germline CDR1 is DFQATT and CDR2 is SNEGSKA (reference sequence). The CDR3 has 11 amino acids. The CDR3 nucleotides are TGCAGTGCTAGAGGACAGAGCGAGCAGTACTTC. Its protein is CSARGQSEQYF.

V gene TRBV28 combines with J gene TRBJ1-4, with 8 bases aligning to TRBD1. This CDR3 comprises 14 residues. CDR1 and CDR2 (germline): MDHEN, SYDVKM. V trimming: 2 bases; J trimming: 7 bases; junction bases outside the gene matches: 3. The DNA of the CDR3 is TGTGCCAGCAGTTTACCAGGGGGCAGTGAAAAACTGTTTTTT. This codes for CASSLPGGSEKLFF.

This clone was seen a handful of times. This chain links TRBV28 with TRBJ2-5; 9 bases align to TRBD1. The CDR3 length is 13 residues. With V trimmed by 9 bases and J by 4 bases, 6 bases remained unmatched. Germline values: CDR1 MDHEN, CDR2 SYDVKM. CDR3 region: CASTQGARETQYF. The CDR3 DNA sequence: TGTGCCAGTACACAGGGGGCGAGAGAGACCCAGTACTTC.

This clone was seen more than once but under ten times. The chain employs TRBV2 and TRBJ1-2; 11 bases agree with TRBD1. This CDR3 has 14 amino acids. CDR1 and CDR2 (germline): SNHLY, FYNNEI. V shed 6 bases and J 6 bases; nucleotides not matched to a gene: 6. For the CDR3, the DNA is TGTGCCAGCAGACGGACAGGGGGCGCCGATGGCTACACCTTC. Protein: CASRRTGGADGYTF.

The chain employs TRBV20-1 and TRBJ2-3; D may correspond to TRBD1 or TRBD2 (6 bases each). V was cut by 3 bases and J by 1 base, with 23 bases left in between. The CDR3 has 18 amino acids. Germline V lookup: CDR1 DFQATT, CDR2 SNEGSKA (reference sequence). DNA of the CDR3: TGCAGTGCTAGTCTAGCAGGGGCCGCTAGCGTTGGCACAGATACGCAGTATTTT. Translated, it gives CSASLAGAASVGTDTQYF.

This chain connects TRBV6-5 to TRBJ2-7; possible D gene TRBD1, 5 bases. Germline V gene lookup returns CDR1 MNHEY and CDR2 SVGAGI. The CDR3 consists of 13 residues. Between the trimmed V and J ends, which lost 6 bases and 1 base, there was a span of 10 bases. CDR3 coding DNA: TGTGCCAGCAGCAGGGAAAGGTCCTACGAGCAGTACTTC. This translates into CASSRERSYEQYF.

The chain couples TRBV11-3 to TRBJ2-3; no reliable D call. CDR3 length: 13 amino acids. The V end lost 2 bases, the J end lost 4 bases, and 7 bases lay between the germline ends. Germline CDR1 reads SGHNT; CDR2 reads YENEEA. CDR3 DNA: TGTGCCAGCAGCTTAATTTGGTCAGATACGCAGTATTTT. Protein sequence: CASSLIWSDTQYF.

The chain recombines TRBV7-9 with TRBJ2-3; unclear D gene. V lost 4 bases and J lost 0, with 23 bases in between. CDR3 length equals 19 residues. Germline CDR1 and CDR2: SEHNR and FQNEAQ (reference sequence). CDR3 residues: CASSYPISPATTSTDTQYF. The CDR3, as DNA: TGTGCCAGCAGCTACCCCATTTCCCCGGCGACAACGAGCACAGATACGCAGTATTTT. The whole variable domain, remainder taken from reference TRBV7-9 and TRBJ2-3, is DTGVSQNPRHKITKRGQNVTFRCDPISEHNRLYWYRQTLGQGPEFLTYFQNEAQLEKSRLLSDRFSAERPKGSFSTLEIQRTEQGDSAMYLCASSYPISPATTSTDTQYFGPGTRLTVL.

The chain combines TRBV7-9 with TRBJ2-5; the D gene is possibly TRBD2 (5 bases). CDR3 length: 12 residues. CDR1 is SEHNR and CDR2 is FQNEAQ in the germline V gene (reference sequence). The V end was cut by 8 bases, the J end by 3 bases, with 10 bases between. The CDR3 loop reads CASVPEEETQYF. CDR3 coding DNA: TGTGCCAGCGTCCCGGAGGAAGAGACCCAGTACTTC.

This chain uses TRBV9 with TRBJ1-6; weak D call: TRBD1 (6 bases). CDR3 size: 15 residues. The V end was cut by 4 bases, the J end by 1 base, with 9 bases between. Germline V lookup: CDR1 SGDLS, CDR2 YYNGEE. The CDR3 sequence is CASSHRGSYNSPLHF. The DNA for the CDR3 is TGTGCCAGCAGCCATAGGGGGTCCTATAATTCACCCCTCCACTTT.

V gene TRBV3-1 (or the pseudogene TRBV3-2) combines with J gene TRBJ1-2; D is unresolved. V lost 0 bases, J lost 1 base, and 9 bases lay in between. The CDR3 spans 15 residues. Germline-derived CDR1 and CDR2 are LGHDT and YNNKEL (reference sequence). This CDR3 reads CASSQEGLVNYGYTF. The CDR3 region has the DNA TGTGCCAGCAGCCAAGAGGGTTTGGTTAACTATGGCTACACCTTC.

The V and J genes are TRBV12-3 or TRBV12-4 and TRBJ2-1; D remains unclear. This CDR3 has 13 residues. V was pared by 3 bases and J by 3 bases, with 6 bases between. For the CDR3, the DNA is TGTGCCAGCAGTTTTACAAGCTACAATGAGCAGTTCTTC. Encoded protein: CASSFTSYNEQFF.

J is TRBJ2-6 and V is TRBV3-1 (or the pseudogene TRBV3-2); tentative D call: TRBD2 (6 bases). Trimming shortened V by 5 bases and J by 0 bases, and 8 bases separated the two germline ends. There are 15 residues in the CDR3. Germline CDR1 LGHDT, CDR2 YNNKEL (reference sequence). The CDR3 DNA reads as TGTGCCAGCAGCACGCGGGGCTCTGGGGCCAACGTCCTGACTTTC. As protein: CASSTRGSGANVLTF.

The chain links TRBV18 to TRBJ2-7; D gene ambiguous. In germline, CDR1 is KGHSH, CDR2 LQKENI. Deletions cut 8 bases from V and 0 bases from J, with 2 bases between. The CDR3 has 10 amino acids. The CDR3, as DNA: TGTGCCAGCGTCTCCTACGAGCAGTACTTC. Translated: CASVSYEQYF.

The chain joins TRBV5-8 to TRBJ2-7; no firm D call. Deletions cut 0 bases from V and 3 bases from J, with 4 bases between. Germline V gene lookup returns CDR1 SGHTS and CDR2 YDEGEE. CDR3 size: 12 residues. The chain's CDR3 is CASSLGNYEQYF. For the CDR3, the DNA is TGTGCCAGCAGCTTGGGTAACTACGAGCAGTACTTC. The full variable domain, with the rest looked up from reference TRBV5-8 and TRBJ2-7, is EAGVTQSPTHLIKTRGQQATLRCSPISGHTSVYWYQQALGLGLQFLLWYDEGEERNRGNFPPRFSGRQFPNYSSELNVNALELEDSALYLCASSLGNYEQYFGPGTRLTVT.

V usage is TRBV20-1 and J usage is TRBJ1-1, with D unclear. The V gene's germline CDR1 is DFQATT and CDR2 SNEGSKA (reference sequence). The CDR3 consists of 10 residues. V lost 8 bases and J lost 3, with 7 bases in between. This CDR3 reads CSCLDTEAFF. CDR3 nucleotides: TGCAGTTGTCTGGACACTGAAGCTTTCTTT.

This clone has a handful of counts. The CDR3 here is CASSVSTGGPRSPYNEQFF. The CDR3 DNA is TGTGCCAGCAGCGTATCCACAGGGGGCCCTAGATCCCCCTACAATGAGCAGTTCTTC. The chain joins TRBV9 to TRBJ2-1, with 9 bases lining up with TRBD1. Losses at the gene ends were 1 base for V and 2 bases for J; bases not matched to a gene: 13. Germline CDR1 is SGDLS and CDR2 is YYNGEE. This CDR3 is built from 19 residues.

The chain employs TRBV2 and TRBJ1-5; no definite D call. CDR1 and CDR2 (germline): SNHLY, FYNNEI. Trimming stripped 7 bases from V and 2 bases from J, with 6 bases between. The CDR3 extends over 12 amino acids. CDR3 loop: CASKDGNQPQHF. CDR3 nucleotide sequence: TGTGCCAGCAAGGATGGCAATCAGCCCCAGCATTTT.

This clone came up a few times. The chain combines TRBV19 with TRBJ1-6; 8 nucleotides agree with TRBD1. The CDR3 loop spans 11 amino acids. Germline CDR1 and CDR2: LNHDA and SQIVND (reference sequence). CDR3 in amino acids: CNPGWTGSLHF. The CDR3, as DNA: TGTAACCCAGGGTGGACAGGGTCCCTCCACTTT.

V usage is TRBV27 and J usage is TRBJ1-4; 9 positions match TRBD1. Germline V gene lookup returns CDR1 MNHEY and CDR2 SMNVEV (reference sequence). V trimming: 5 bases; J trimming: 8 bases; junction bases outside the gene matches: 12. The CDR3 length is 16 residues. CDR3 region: CASSTRGQGGLEKLFF. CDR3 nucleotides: TGTGCCAGCAGTACCCGGGGACAGGGTGGCTTGGAAAAACTGTTTTTT.

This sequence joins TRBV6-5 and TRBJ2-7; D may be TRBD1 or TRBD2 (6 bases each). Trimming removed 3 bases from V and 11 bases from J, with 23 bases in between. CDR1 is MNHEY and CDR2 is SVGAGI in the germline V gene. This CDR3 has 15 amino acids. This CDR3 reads CASSYGTGAPFVKYF. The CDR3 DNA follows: TGTGCCAGCAGTTATGGAACGGGGGCCCCCTTCGTAAAGTACTTC.